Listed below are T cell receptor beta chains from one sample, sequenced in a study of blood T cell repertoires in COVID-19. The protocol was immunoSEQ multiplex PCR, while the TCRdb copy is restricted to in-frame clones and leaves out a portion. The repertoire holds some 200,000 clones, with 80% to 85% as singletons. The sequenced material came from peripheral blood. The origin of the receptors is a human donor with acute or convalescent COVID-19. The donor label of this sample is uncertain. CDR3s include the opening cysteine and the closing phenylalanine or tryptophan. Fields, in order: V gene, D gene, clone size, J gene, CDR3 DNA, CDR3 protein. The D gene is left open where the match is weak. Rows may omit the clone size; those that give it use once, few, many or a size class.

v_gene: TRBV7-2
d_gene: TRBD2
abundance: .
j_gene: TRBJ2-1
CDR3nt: TGTGCCAGCAGCTTAGAGGGCGCTAGCGGGCTCCACAATGAGCAGTTCTTC
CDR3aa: CASSLEGASGLHNEQFF

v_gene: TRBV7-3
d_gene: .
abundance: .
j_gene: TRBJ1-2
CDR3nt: TGTGCCAGCAGCTTGAACAGGGCAGGGAACTATGGCTACACCTTC
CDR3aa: CASSLNRAGNYGYTF

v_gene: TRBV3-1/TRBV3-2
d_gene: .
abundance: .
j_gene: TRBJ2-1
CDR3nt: TGTGCCAGCAGCCCCGTGGGGCGGAATGAGCAGTTCTTC
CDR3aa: CASSPVGRNEQFF

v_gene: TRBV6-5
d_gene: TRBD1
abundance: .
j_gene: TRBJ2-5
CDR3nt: TGTGCCAGCAGAATGGGACAGGCCCTTGAGACCCAGTACTTC
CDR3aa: CASRMGQALETQYF

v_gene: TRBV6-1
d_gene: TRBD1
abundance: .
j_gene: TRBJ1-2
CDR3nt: TGTGCCAGCAGTGACGGGGGACAGGTTAACTATGGCTACACCTTC
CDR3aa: CASSDGGQVNYGYTF

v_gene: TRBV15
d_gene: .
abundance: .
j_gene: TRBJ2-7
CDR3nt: TGTGCCACCAGCAGAGATATGAGCAATTACGTCGAAAACTACGAGCAGTACTTC
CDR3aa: CATSRDMSNYVENYEQYF

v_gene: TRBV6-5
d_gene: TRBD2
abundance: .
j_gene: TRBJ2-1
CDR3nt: TGTGCCAGCAGTTACGGAAGCGGGAGGGTCAATGAGCAGTTCTTC
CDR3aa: CASSYGSGRVNEQFF

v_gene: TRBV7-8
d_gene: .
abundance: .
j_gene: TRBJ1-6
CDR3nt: TGTGCCAGCAGCTTCTGGACAGATCTTAACTATAATTCACCCCTCCACTTT
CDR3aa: CASSFWTDLNYNSPLHF

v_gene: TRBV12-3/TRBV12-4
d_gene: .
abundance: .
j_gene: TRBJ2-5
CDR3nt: TGTGCCAGCAGTGAACAGGGAAGAGAGACCCAGTACTTC
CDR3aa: CASSEQGRETQYF

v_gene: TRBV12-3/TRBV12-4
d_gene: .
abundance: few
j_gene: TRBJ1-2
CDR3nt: TGTGCCAGCGTTACAGGCCCCGAGGGCTACACCTTC
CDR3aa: CASVTGPEGYTF

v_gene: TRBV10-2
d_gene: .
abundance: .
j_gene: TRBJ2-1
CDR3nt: TGCGCCAGCGAGCCTAGCGAAAATACTGGGGGCAATGAGCAGTTCTTC
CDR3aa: CASEPSENTGGNEQFF

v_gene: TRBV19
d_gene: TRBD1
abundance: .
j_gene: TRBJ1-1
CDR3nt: TGTGCCAGTAGTAGAAGATCGGGACAGGGGAACACTGAAGCTTTCTTT
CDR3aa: CASSRRSGQGNTEAFF

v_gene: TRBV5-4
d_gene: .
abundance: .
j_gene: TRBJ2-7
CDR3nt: TGTGCCAGCAGCTTGGACCCCACAGGATGGTCCTACGAGCAGTACTTC
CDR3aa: CASSLDPTGWSYEQYF

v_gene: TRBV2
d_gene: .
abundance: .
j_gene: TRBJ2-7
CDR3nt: TGTGCCAGCAGTGAACGTCAGAATGAGCAGTACTTC
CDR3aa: CASSERQNEQYF

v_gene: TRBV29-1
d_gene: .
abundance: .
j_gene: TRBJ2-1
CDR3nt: TGCAGCGGCAAAGTCGGGGTCAATGAGCAGTTCTTC
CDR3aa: CSGKVGVNEQFF

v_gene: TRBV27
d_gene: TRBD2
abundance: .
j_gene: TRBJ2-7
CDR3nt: TGTGCCAGCAGTGTACTAGCGTCGAACTACGAGCAGTACTTC
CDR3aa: CASSVLASNYEQYF

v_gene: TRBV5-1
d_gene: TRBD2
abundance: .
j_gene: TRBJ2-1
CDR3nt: TGCGCCAGCAGCTTCGGCCTAGCGGGGGGCGGGACAGGGCAGTTCTTC
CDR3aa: CASSFGLAGGGTGQFF

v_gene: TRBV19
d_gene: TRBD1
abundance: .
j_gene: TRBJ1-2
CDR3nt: TGTGCCACCGCAGACAGGGTCTATGGCTACACCTTC
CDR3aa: CATADRVYGYTF

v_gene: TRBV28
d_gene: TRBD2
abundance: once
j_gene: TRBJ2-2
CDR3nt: TGTGCCAGCAGTCTCGACCGACTAGCCCTCCCCGGGGAGCTGTTTTTT
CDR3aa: CASSLDRLALPGELFF

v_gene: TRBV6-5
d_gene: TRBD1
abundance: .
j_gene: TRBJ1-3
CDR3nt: TGTGCCAGCAGGAACAGGGGGCGAGGAAACACCATATATTTT
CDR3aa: CASRNRGRGNTIYF

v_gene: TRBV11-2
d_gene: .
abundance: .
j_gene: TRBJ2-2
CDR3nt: TGTGCCAGCAGCTTAAGCCAATCCGGGGAGCTGTTTTTT
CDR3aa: CASSLSQSGELFF

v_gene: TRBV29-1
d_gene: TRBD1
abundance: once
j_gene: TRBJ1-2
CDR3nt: TGCAGCGTGATGGACAGGGGGCAGTATGGCTACACCTTC
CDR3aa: CSVMDRGQYGYTF

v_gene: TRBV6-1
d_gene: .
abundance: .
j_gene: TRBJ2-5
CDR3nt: TGTGCCAGCAATGAACCCGTTTCCCAAGAGACCCAGTACTTC
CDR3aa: CASNEPVSQETQYF

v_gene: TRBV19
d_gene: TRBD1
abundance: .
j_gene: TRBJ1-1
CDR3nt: TGTGCCAGTATAGGGGACAGAGGCCCTAACACTGAAGCTTTCTTT
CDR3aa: CASIGDRGPNTEAFF

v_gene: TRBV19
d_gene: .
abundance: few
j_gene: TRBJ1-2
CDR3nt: TGTGCCAGTAGTAAGGGGACACCAATTACTAGTAACTATGGCTACACCTTC
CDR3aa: CASSKGTPITSNYGYTF

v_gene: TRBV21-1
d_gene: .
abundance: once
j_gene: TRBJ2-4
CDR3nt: TGTGCCAGCAGCAAAGCGAGCAGGTTAGCCAAAAACATTCAGTACTTC
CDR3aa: CASSKASRLAKNIQYF

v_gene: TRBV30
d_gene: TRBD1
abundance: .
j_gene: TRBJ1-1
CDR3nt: TGTGCCTGGAGTGTCGGGACAGGCTACACTGAAGCTTTCTTT
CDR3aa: CAWSVGTGYTEAFF

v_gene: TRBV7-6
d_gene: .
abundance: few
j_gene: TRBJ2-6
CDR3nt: TGTGCCAGCAGCTTAGAGTTGGACAGACTATCTGGGGCCAACGTCCTGACTTTC
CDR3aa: CASSLELDRLSGANVLTF

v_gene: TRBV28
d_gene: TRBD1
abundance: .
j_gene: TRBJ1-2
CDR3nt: TGTGCCAGCACCGTGGGACAGTTCTATGGCTACACCTTC
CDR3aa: CASTVGQFYGYTF

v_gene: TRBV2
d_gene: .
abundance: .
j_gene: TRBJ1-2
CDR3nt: TGTGCCAGCAGTCCTCCCAGAACAGATTCTTATGGCTACACCTTC
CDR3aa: CASSPPRTDSYGYTF

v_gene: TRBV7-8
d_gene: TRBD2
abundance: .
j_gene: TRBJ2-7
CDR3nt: TGTGCCAGCAGCTCCAGGACTAGCTACGAGCAGTACTTC
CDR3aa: CASSSRTSYEQYF